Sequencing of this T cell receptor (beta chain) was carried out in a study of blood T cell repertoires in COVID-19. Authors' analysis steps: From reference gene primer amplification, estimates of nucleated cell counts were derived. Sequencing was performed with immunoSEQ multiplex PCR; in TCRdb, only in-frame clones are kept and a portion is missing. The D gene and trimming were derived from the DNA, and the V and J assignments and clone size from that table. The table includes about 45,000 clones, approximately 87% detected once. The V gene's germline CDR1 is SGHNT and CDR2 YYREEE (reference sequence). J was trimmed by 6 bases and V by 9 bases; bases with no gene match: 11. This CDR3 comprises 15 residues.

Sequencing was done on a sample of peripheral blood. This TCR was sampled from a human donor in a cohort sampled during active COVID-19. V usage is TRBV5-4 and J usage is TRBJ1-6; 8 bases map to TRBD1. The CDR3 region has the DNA TGTGCCACCCCCTCCGGACAGGGTGCTAATTCACCCCTCCACTTT. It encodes CATPSGQGANSPLHF.